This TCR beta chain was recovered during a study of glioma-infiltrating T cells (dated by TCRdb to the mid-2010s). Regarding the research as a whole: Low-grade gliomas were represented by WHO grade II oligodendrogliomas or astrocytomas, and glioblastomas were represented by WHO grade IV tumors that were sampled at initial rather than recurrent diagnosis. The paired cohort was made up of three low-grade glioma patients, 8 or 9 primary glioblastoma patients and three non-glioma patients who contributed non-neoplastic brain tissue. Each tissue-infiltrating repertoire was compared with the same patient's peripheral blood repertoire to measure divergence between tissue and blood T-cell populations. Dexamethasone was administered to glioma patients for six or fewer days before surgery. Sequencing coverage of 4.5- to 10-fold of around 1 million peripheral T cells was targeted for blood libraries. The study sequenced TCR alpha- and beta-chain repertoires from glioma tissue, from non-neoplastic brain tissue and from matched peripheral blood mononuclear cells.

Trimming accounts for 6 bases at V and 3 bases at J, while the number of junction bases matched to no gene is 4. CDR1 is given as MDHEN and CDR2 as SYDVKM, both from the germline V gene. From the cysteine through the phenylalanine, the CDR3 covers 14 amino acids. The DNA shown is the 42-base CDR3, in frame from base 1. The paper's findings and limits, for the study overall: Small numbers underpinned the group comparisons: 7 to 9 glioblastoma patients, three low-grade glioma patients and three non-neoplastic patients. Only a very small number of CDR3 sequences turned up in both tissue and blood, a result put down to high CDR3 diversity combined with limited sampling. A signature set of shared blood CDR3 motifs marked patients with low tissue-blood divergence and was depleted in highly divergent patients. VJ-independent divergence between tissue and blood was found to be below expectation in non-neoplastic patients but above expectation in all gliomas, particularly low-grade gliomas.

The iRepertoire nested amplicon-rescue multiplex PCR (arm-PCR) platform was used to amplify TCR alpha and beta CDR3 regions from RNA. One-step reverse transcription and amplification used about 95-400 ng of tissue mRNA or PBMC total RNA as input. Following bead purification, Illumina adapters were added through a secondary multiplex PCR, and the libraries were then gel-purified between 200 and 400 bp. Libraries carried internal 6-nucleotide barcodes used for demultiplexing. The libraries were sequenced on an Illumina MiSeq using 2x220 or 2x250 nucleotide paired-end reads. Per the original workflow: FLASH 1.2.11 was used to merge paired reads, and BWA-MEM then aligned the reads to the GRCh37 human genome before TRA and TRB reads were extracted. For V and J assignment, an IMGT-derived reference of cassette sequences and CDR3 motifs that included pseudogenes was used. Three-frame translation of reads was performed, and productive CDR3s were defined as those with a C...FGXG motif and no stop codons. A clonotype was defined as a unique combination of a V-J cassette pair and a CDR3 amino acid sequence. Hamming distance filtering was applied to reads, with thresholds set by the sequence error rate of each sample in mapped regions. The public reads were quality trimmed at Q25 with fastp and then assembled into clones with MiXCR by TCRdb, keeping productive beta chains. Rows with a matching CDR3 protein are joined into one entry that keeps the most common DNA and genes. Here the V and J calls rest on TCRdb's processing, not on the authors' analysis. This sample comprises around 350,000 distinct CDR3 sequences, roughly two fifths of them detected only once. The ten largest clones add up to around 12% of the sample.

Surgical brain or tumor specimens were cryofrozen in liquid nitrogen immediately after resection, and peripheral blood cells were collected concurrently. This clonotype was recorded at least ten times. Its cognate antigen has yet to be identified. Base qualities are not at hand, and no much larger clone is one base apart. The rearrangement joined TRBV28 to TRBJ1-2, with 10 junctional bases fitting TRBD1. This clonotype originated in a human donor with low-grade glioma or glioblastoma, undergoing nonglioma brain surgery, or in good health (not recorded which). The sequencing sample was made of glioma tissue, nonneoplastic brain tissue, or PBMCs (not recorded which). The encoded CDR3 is CASSDRGLDYGYTF. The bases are TGTGCCAGCAGCGACAGGGGGCTTGACTATGGCTACACCTTC.